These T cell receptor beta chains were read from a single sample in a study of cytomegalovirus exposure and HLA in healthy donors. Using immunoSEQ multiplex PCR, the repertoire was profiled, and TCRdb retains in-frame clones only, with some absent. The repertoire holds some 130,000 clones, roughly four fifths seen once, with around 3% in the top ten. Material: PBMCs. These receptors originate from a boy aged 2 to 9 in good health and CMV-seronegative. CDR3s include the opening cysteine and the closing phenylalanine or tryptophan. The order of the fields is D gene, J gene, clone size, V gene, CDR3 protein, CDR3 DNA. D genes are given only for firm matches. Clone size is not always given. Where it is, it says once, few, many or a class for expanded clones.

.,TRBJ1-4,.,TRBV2,CASSSILRGGEKLFF,TGTGCCAGCAGTTCAATACTGCGGGGAGGGGAAAAACTGTTTTTT
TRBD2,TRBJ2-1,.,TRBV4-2,CASSQPGGSSYNEQFF,TGTGCCAGCAGCCAACCGGGCGGGAGCTCCTACAATGAGCAGTTCTTC
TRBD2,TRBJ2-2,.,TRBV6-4,CASRGGPNTGELFF,TGTGCCAGCCGCGGGGGGCCGAACACCGGGGAGCTGTTTTTT
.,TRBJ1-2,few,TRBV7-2,CASSLTRQSNYGYTF,TGTGCCAGCAGCTTAACCCGACAGAGTAACTATGGCTACACCTTC
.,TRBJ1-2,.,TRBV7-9,CASSLWEELYGYTF,TGTGCCAGCAGCTTATGGGAGGAACTCTATGGCTACACCTTC
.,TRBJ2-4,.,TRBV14,CASSPRTAGAKNIQYF,TGTGCCAGCAGCCCGAGAACCGCCGGAGCCAAAAACATTCAGTACTTC
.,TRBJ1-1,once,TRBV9,CASSVESSEGAFF,TGTGCCAGCAGCGTAGAATCTTCGGAGGGAGCTTTCTTT
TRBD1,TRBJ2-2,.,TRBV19,CASMGTAFTGELFF,TGTGCCAGTATGGGGACAGCTTTCACCGGGGAGCTGTTTTTT
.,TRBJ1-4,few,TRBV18,CASSRGEDEKLFF,TGTGCCAGCTCACGGGGCGAGGATGAAAAACTGTTTTTT
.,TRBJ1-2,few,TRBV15,CATSKRQSGNGYTF,TGTGCCACCAGCAAGAGACAATCAGGGAATGGCTACACCTTC
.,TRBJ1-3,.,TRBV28,CASSSPSGNTIYF,TGTGCCAGCAGTTCCCCATCCGGAAACACCATATATTTT
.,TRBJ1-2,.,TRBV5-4,CASSLGGPSRWIYGYTF,TGTGCCAGCAGCCTTGGGGGCCCCAGTCGTTGGATCTATGGCTACACCTTC
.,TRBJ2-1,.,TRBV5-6,CASSFAGNEQFF,TGTGCCAGCAGCTTTGCGGGGAATGAGCAGTTCTTC
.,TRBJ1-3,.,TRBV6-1,CASSEELSSGNTIYF,TGTGCCAGCAGTGAAGAGCTGAGCTCTGGAAACACCATATATTTT
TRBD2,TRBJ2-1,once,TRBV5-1,CASSLLTSGRIGERFF,TGCGCCAGCAGCTTGTTGACTAGCGGGAGAATAGGTGAGCGGTTCTTC
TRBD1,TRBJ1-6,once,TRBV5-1,CASSLKPTGGNSPLHF,TGCGCCAGCAGCTTGAAACCCACAGGGGGCAATTCACCCCTCCACTTT
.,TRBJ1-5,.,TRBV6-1,CASSPQLTSNQPQHF,TGTGCCAGCAGTCCACAGTTGACCTCTAATCAGCCCCAGCATTTT
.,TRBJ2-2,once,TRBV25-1,CASKSGTLNTGELFF,TGTGCCAGTAAATCCGGGACATTGAACACCGGGGAGCTGTTTTTT
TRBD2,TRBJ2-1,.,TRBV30,CAWDREGRHEQFF,TGTGCCTGGGATAGGGAGGGGCGGCATGAGCAGTTCTTC
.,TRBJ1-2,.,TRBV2,CAGSEEGLGGYGYTF,TGTGCCGGCAGTGAAGAGGGACTCGGCGGCTATGGCTACACCTTC
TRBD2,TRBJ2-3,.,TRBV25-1,CASSESGLASRDTQYF,TGTGCCAGCAGTGAATCGGGACTAGCGAGTCGAGATACGCAGTATTTT
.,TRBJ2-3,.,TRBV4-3,CASSQGGQDTQYF,TGCGCCAGCAGCCAAGGAGGACAAGATACGCAGTATTTT
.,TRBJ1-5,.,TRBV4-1,CASSQENRNHQPQHF,TGCGCCAGCAGCCAAGAAAACAGGAACCATCAGCCCCAGCATTTT
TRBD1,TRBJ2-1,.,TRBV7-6,CASMGQGLNEQFF,TGTGCCAGCATGGGACAGGGCCTAAATGAGCAGTTCTTC
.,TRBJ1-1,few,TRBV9,CASSVIQGSEAFF,TGTGCCAGCAGCGTGATTCAGGGTTCTGAAGCTTTCTTT
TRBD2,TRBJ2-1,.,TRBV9,CASSPGGNEQFF,TGTGCCAGCAGCCCGGGGGGCAATGAGCAGTTCTTC
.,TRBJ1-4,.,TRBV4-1,CASSQEPGVSLILFF,TGCGCCAGCAGCCAAGAACCAGGGGTCAGTTTAATCCTGTTTTTT
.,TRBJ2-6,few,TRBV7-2,CASSSLGGSGANVLTF,TGTGCCAGCAGCTCACTAGGGGGCTCTGGGGCCAACGTCCTGACTTTC
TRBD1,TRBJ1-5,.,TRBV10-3,CAISDRDGQPPHF,TGTGCCATCAGCGACAGGGATGGTCAGCCCCCGCATTTT
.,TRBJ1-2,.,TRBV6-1,CASSINQGYGYTF,TGTGCCAGCAGTATTAACCAGGGGTATGGCTACACCTTC
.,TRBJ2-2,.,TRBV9,CASSLQGTDTGELFF,TGTGCCAGCAGCTTACAGGGTACAGACACCGGGGAGCTGTTTTTT
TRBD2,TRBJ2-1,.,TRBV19,CATSPTSGRYNEQFF,TGTGCCACCTCCCCAACTAGCGGGAGATACAATGAGCAGTTCTTC
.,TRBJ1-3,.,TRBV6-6,CASSEWGGSGNTIYF,TGTGCCAGCAGCGAGTGGGGGGGCTCTGGAAACACCATATATTTT